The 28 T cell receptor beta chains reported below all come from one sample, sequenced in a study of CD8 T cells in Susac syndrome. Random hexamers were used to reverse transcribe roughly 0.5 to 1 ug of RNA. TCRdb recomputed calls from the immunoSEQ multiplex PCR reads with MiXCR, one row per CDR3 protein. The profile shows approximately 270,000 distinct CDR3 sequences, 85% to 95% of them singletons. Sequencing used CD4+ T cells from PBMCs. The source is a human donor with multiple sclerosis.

The chain's CDR3 is CASSQDLNSGANVLTF. The CDR3, as DNA: TGTGCCAGCAGCCAAGATCTTAACTCTGGGGCCAACGTCCTGACTTTC. The chain carries TRBV3-1 and TRBJ2-6; D is ambiguous. V was pared by 0 bases and J by 0 bases, with 6 bases between. CDR1 is LGHDT and CDR2 is YNNKEL in the germline V gene (reference sequence). This CDR3 is 16 amino acids long.

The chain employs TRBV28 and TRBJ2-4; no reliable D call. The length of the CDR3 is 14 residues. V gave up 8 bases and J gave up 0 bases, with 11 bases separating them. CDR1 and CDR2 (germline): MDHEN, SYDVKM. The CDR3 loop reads CASYPRVAKNIQYF. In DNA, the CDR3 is TGTGCCAGCTATCCTCGGGTAGCCAAAAACATTCAGTACTTC.

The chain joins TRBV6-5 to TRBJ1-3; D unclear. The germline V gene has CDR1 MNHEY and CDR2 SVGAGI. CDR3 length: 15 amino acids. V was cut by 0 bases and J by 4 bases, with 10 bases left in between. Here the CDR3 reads CASSYSSTFGNTIYF. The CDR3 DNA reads TGTGCCAGCAGTTACTCGAGCACATTCGGAAACACCATATATTTT.

CDR3: CATQAFDRYGYTF. The CDR3 DNA sequence: TGTGCCACTCAGGCGTTTGACCGTTATGGCTACACCTTC. The V call is TRBV10-3, the J call TRBJ1-2; D ambiguous. The CDR3 spans 13 residues. V lost 10 bases and J 5 bases, leaving 17 bases between the germline ends. Germline CDR1 is ENHRY and CDR2 is SYGVKD.

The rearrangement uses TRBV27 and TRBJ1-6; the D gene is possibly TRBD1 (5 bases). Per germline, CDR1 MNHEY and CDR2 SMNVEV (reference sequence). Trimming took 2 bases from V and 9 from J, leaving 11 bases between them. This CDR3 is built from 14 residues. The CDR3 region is CASSLGQGSSPLHF. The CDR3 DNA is TGTGCCAGCAGTTTAGGCCAGGGCAGTTCACCCCTCCACTTT.

The CDR3 region is CSVDRGNIQYF. The CDR3 coding sequence is TGCAGCGTTGATCGGGGGAACATTCAGTACTTC. This chain links TRBV29-1 with TRBJ2-4; TRBD2 might be the D (6 bases). Germline loops: CDR1 SQVTM, CDR2 ANQGSEA. The length of the CDR3 is 11 residues. Deletions cut 3 bases from V and 7 bases from J, with 7 bases between.

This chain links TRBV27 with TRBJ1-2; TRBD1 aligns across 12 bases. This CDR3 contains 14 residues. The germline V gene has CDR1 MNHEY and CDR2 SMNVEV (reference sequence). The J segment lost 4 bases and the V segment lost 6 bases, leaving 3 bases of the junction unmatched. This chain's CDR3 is CASRGTGGGYGYTF. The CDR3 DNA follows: TGTGCCAGCAGAGGGACAGGGGGCGGCTATGGCTACACCTTC.

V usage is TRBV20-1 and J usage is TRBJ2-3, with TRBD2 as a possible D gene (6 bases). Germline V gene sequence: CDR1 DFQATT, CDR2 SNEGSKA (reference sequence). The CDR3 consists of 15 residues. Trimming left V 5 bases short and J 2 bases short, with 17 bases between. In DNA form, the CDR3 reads TGCAGTGCTTCCTCTATGCGGGGCGACACAGATACGCAGTATTTT. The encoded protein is CSASSMRGDTDTQYF.

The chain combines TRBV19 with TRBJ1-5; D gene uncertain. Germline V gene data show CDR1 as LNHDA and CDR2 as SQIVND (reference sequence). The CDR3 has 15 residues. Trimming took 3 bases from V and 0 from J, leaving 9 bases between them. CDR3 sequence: CASSINTDSNQPQHF. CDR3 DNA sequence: TGTGCCAGTAGTATTAATACGGATAGCAATCAGCCCCAGCATTTT.

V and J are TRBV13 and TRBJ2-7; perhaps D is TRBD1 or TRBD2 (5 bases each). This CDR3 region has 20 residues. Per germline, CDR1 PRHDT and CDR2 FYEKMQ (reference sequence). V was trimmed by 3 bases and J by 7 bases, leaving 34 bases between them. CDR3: CASSFSGGVGAIRTSMEQYF. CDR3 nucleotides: TGTGCCAGCAGCTTTTCTGGGGGTGTGGGCGCGATTAGGACCTCCATGGAGCAGTACTTC.

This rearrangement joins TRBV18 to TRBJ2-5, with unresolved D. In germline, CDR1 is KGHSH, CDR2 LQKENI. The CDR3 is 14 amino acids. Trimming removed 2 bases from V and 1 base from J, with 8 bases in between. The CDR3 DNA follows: TGTGCCAGCTCACCAATCAACAGCCAAGAGACCCAGTACTTC. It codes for CASSPINSQETQYF.

The CDR3 DNA reads TGTGCCAGCAGCTTGGTGGGGGATGGCTATGGCTACACCTTC. It yields the protein CASSLVGDGYGYTF. The rearrangement joins TRBV5-4 to TRBJ1-2, with TRBD1 as a possible D gene (5 bases). The V gene lost 0 bases and the J gene lost 4 bases, with 10 bases spanning the gap. Per the germline V gene, CDR1 is SGHNT and CDR2 is YYREEE (reference sequence). The CDR3 loop spans 14 amino acids.

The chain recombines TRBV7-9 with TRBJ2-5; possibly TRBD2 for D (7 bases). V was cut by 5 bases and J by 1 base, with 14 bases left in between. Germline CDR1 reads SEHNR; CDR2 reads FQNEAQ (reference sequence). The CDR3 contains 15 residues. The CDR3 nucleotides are TGTGCCAGCAGCAAGACGGGGGGCTCCCAAGAGACCCAGTACTTC. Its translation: CASSKTGGSQETQYF. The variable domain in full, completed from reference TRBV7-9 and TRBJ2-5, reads DTGVSQNPRHKITKRGQNVTFRCDPISEHNRLYWYRQTLGQGPEFLTYFQNEAQLEKSRLLSDRFSAERPKGSFSTLEIQRTEQGDSAMYLCASSKTGGSQETQYFGPGTRLLVL.

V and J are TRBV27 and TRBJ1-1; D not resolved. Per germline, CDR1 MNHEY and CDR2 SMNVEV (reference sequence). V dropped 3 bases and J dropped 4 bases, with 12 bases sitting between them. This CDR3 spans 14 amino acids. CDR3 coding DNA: TGTGCCAGCAGTTTTACGGGAAGGAGCACTGAAGCTTTCTTT. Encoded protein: CASSFTGRSTEAFF.

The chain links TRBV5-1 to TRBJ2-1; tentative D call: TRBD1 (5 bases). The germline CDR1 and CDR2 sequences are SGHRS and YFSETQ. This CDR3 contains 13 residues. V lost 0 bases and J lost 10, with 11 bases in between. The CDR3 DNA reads TGCGCCAGCAGCTTGGTTGGGGCCAGGGAGCAGTTCTTC. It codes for CASSLVGAREQFF.

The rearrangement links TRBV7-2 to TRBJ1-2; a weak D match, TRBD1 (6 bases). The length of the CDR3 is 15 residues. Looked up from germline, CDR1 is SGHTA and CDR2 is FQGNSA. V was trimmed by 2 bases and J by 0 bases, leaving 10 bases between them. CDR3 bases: TGTGCCAGCAGCTTACGACAGGTAGCTAACTATGGCTACACCTTC. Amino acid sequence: CASSLRQVANYGYTF. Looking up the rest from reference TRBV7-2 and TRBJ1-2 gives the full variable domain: GAGVSQSPSNKVTEKGKDVELRCDPISGHTALYWYRQSLGQGLEFLIYFQGNSAPDKSGLPSDRFSAERTGGSVSTLTIQRTQQEDSAVYLCASSLRQVANYGYTFGSGTRLTVV.

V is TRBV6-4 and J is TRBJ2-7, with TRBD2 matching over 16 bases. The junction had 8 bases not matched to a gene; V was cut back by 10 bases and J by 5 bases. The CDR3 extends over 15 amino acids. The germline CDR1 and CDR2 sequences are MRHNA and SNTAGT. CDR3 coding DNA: TGTGCCACCCCGGGACTAGCGGGAGGGCCCGACGAGCAGTACGTC. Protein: CATPGLAGGPDEQYV.

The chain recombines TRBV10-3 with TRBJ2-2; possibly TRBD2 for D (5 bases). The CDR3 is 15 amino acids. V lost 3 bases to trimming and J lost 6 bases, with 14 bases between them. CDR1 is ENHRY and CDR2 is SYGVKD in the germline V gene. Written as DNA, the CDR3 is TGTGCCATCAGTGAAGGTGGCGAGGGAGCCGGGGAGCTGTTTTTT. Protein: CAISEGGEGAGELFF.

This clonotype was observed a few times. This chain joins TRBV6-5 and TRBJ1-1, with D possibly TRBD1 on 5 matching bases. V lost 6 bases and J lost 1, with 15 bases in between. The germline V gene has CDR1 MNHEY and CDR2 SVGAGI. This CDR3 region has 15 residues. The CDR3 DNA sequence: TGTGCCAGCAGCCCTCTCGGGAGGGGGAACACTGAAGCTTTCTTT. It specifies CASSPLGRGNTEAFF.

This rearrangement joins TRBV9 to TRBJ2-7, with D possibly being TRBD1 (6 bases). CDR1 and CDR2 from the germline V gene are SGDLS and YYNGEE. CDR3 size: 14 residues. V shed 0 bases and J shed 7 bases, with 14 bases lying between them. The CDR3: CASSVVGATGEQYF. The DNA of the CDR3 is TGTGCCAGCAGCGTAGTGGGGGCGACAGGTGAGCAGTACTTC.

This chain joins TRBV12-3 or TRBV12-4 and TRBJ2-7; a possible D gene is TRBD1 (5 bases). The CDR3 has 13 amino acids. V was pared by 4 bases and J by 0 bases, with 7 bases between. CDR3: CASSWTSSYEQYF. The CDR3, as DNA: TGTGCCAGCAGTTGGACAAGCTCCTACGAGCAGTACTTC.

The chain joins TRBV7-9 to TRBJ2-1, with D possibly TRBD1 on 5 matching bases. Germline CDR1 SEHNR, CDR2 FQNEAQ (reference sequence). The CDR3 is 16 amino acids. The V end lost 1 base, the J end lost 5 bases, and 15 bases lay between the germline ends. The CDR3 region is CASSLGLGQGNNEQFF. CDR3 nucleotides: TGTGCCAGCAGCTTAGGCTTGGGTCAGGGTAACAATGAGCAGTTCTTC. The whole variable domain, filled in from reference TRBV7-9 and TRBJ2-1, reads DTGVSQNPRHKITKRGQNVTFRCDPISEHNRLYWYRQTLGQGPEFLTYFQNEAQLEKSRLLSDRFSAERPKGSFSTLEIQRTEQGDSAMYLCASSLGLGQGNNEQFFGPGTRLTVL.

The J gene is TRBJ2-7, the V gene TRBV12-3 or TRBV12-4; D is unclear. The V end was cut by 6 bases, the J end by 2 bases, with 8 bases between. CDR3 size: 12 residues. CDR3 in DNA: TGTGCCAGCAGCAGGTACACCTACGAGCAGTACTTC. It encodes CASSRYTYEQYF.

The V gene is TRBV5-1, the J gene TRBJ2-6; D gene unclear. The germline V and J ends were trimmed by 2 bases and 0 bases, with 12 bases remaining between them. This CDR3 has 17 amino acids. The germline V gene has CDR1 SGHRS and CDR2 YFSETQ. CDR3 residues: CASSFSPQRSGANVLTF. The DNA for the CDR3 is TGCGCCAGCAGCTTCTCCCCCCAGCGCTCTGGGGCCAACGTCCTGACTTTC.

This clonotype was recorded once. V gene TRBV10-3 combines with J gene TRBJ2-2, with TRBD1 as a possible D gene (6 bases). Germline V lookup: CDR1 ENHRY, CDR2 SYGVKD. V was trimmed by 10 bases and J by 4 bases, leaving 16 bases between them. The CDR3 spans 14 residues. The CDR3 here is CATMGQGPTGELFF. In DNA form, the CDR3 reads TGTGCCACAATGGGGCAGGGGCCCACCGGGGAGCTGTTTTTT.

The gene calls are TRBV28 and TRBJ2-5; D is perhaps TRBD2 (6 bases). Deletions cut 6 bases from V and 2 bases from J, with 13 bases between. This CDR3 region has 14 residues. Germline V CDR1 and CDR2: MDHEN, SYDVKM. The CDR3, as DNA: TGTGCCAGCAGCCTAGGCGGGGAACAAGAGACCCAGTACTTC. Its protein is CASSLGGEQETQYF.

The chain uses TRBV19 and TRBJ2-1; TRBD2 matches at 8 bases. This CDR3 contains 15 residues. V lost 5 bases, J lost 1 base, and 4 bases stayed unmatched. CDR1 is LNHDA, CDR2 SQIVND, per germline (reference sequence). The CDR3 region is CASSGSGISYNEQFF. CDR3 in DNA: TGTGCCAGTAGTGGTAGCGGGATTTCCTACAATGAGCAGTTCTTC.

The CDR3 DNA sequence: TGTGCCAGCAGCTCCGGAGGGAGGTCTGGCTACACCTTC. Translated: CASSSGGRSGYTF. The chain is built from TRBV5-4 and TRBJ1-2, with no clear D. The germline V and J ends were trimmed by 3 bases and 7 bases, with 13 bases remaining between them. Germline values: CDR1 SGHNT, CDR2 YYREEE (reference sequence). This CDR3 has 13 amino acids.